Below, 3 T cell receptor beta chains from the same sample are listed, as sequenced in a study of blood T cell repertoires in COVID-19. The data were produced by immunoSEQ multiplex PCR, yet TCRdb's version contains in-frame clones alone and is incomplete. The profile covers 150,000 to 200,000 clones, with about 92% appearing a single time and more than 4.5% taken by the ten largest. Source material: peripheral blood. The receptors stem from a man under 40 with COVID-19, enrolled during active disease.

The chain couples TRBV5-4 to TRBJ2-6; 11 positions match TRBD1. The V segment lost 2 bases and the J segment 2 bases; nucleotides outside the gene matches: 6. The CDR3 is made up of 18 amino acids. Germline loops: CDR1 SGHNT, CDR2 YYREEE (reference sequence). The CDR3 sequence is CASSFGQGAFTGANVLTF. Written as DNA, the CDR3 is TGTGCCAGCAGCTTTGGACAGGGGGCATTCACTGGGGCCAACGTCCTGACTTTC.

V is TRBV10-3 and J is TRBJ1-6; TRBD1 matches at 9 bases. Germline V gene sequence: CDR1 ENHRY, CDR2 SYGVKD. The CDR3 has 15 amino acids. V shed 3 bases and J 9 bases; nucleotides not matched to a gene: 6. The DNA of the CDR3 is TGTGCCATCAGTGATGGGACAGGGTTGAGTTCACCCCTCCACTTT. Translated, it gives CAISDGTGLSSPLHF.

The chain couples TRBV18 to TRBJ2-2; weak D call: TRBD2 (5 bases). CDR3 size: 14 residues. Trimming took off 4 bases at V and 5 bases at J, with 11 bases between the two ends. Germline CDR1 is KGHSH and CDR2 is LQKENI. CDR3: CASSLAGGTGELFF. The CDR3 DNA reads TGTGCCAGCTCACTTGCAGGCGGGACCGGGGAGCTGTTTTTT.